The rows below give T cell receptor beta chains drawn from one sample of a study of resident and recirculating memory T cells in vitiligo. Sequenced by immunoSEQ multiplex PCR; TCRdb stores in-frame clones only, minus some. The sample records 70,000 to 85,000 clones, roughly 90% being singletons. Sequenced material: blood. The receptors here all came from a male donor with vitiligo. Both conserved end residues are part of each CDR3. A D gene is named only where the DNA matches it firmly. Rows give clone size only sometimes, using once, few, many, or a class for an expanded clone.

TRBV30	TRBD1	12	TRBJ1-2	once	TGTGCCTGGACAGGGGGCCTAATAGGCTACACCTTC	CAWTGGLIGYTF
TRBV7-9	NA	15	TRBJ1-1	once	TGTGCCAGCAGCTTAGCACAGGGCCTGAACACTGAAGCTTTCTTT	CASSLAQGLNTEAFF
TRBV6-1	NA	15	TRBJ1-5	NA	TGTGCCAGCAGCACGGGGGGTGGAAGCAATCAGCCCCAGCATTTT	CASSTGGGSNQPQHF
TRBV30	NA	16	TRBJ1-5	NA	TGTGCCTGGAGTGGGGGGTGGGACATAAGCAATCAGCCCCAGCATTTT	CAWSGGWDISNQPQHF
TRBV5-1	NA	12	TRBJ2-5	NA	TGCGCCAGCAGCTTGCTAGAAGAGACCCAGTACTTC	CASSLLEETQYF
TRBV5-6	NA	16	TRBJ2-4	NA	TGTGCCAGCAGCCAGGGACAACTACTAGCCAAAAACATTCAGTACTTC	CASSQGQLLAKNIQYF
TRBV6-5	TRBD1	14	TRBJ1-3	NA	TGTGCCAGCAGTTACTCGGACAGGGGAGACACCATATATTTT	CASSYSDRGDTIYF
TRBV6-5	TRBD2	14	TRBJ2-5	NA	TGTGCCAGCAGTTACTCCGGACTAGCCTGGGCCCAGTACTTC	CASSYSGLAWAQYF
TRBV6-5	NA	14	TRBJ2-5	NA	TGTGCCAGCAGTTACTGGCAGGGGAGAGAGACCCAGTACTTC	CASSYWQGRETQYF
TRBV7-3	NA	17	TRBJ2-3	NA	TGTGCCAGCAGCCGAACAGGGGGCGGGGGGAACACAGATACGCAGTATTTT	CASSRTGGGGNTDTQYF
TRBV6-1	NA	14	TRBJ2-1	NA	TGTGCCACTTATGACAGGAGCTCCTACAATGAGCAGTTCTTC	CATYDRSSYNEQFF
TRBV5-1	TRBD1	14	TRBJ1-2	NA	TGCGCCAGCAGCTTGAACAGGGGTCCCTATGGCTACACCTTC	CASSLNRGPYGYTF
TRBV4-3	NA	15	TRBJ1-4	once	TGCGCCAGCAGCCAAGAGACTCCGGCGAGGGAAAAACTGTTTTTT	CASSQETPAREKLFF
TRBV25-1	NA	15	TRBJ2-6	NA	TGTGCCAGCAGTGAATATACATCTGGGGCCAACGTCCTGACTTTC	CASSEYTSGANVLTF
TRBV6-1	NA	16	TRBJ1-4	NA	TGTGCCAGCAGTGAAAGGGCGGGGGGAACTAATGAAAAACTGTTTTTT	CASSERAGGTNEKLFF
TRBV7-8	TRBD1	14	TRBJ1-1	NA	TGTGCCAGCAGCCGCGGGACAGTGAACACTGAAGCTTTCTTT	CASSRGTVNTEAFF
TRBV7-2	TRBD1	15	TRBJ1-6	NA	TGTGCCAGCAGCTCGGCGGGACAGGGGACCTCACCCCTCCACTTT	CASSSAGQGTSPLHF
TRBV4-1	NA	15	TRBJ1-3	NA	TGCGCCAGCAGCCAAGGGGTCGACAGTGGAAACACCATATATTTT	CASSQGVDSGNTIYF
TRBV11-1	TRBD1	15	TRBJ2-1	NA	TGTGCCAGCAGCCCGGGACAGGGCTCCTACAATGAGCAGTTCTTC	CASSPGQGSYNEQFF
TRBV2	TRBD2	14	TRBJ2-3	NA	TGTGCCAGCACCCGGGCGGGGGAATCAGATACGCAGTATTTT	CASTRAGESDTQYF
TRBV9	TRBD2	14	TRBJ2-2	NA	TGTGCCAGCAGCGTAGCGGGGGGGACCGGGGAGCTGTTTTTT	CASSVAGGTGELFF
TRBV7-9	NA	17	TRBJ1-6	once	TGTGCCAGCAGCCAGCCATGGGACCTCCGGGGAGGATCACCCCTCCACTTT	CASSQPWDLRGGSPLHF
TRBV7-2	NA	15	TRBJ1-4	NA	TGTGCCAGCAGCCGCCCAGCAGGGTCATCTGAAAAACTGTTTTTT	CASSRPAGSSEKLFF
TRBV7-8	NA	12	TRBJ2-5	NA	TGTGCCAGCAGCTTAGCTCGCCAGGATAATCACTTC	CASSLARQDNHF
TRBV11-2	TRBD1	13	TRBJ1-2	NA	TGTGCCAGCAGCGCCCAGGGGGCGAGGGGCTACACCTTC	CASSAQGARGYTF
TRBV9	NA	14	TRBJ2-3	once	TGTGCCAGCAGCGTAGTGAGTGGCACAGATACGCAGTATTTT	CASSVVSGTDTQYF
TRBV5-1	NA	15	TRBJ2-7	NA	TGCGCCAGCAGCCCTTGGACGGGTGGGGGCTACGAGCAGTACTTC	CASSPWTGGGYEQYF
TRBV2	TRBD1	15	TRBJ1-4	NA	TGTGCCAGCAGCGTAGAAAGGGGGCTTAATGAAAAACTGTTTTTT	CASSVERGLNEKLFF
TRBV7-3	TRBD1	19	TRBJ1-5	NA	TGTGCCAGCAGCTTAACCCAACTGAGGACAGGGGGGCGAGATCAGCCCCAGCATTTT	CASSLTQLRTGGRDQPQHF
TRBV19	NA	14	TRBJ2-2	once	TGTGCCAGTGAGGTGGAGGGTAGGACCGGGGAGCTGTTTTTT	CASEVEGRTGELFF
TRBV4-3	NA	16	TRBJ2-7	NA	TGCGCCAGCAGCCCTTACGCTACAGGGAGCTCCTACGAGCAGTACTTC	CASSPYATGSSYEQYF
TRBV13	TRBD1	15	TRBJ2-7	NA	TGTGCCAGCAGCTTACAGGGGCGCAGGGGGTACGAGCAGTACTTC	CASSLQGRRGYEQYF
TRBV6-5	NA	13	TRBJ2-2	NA	TGTGCCAGCAGTCGGGCGGGGTGGGGGGAGCTGTTTTTT	CASSRAGWGELFF
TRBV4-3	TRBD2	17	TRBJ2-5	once	TGCGCCAGCAGCCAAGGTCACGGCGGGGGGGCCGGAGAGACCCAGTACTTC	CASSQGHGGGAGETQYF
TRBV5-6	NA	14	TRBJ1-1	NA	TGTGCCAGCAGCTTGGGGGCAGTGAACACTGAAGCTTTCTTT	CASSLGAVNTEAFF
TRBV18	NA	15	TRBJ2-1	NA	TGTGCCAGCTCACCACCGTCCCAGGGGGGCAATGAGCAGTTCTTC	CASSPPSQGGNEQFF
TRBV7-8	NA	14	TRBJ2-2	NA	TGTGCCAGCAGCTTACAGGGTGCCACCGGGGAGCTGTTTTTT	CASSLQGATGELFF
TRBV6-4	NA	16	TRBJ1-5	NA	TGTGCCAGCAGTGACTCGAGGTCCCGCGGGTATCAGCCCCAGCATTTT	CASSDSRSRGYQPQHF
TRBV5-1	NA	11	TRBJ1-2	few	TGCGCCAGCAGCCGTGACACCGGCTACACCTTC	CASSRDTGYTF
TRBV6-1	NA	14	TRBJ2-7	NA	TGTGCCAGCGTAACTGGCGGGGTGGCCTACGAGCAGTACTTC	CASVTGGVAYEQYF
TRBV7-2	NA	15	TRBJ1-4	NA	TGTGCCAGCAGCTCAGGGGACAAAACTAATGAAAAACTGTTTTTT	CASSSGDKTNEKLFF
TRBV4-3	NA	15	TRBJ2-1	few	TGCGCCAGCGCACTACAGGGAAATGAGTACAATGAGCAGTTCTTC	CASALQGNEYNEQFF
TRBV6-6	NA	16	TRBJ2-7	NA	TGTGCCAGCAGTCCTCCCAGTTACGGGGTGGGGAACGAGCAGTACTTC	CASSPPSYGVGNEQYF
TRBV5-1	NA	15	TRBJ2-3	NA	TGCGCCAGCAGCTTGCTCCAGGGGAGCACAGATACGCAGTATTTT	CASSLLQGSTDTQYF
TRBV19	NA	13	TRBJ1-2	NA	TGTGCCAGTAGTATAGTCGGGAAAAAAGGCTACACCTTC	CASSIVGKKGYTF
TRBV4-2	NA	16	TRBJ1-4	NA	TGTGCCAGCAGCCAAGAATGGAGCGGGGCTAATGAAAAACTGTTTTTT	CASSQEWSGANEKLFF
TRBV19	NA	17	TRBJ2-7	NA	TGTGCCAGTAGTATCAAAAGGCAGGGGCTTCTCTCCTACGAGCAGTACTTC	CASSIKRQGLLSYEQYF
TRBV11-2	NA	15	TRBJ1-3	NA	TGTGCCAGCAGCCCAGGGGACCACTCTGGAAACACCATATATTTT	CASSPGDHSGNTIYF
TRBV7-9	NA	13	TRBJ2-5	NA	TGTGCCAGCTTTCGGGGAACCCAAGAGACCCAGTACTTC	CASFRGTQETQYF
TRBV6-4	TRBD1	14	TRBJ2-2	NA	TGTGCCAGCAGTGAAACAGGGGGCACCGGGGAGCTGTTTTTT	CASSETGGTGELFF
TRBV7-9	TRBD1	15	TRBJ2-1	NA	TGTGCCAGCAGCTTAGGCGGGACAGGGCCAGCTGAGCAGTTCTTC	CASSLGGTGPAEQFF
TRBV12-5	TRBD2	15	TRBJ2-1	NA	TGTGCTAGTGCCTTTAGCGGGGGACTGAACAATGAGCAGTTCTTC	CASAFSGGLNNEQFF
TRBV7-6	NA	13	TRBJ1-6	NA	TGTGCCAGCAGCTTGGCAGGGGAATCACCCCTCCACTTT	CASSLAGESPLHF
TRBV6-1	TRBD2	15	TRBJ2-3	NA	TGTGCCAGCAGGGGGGGGCGGGAGGGCACAGATACGCAGTATTTT	CASRGGREGTDTQYF
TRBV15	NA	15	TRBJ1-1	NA	TGTGCCACCAGCAGAGATAACAGAGAGAACACTGAAGCTTTCTTT	CATSRDNRENTEAFF
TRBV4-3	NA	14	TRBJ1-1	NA	TGCGCCAGCAGCCAAGATCCCTTGAACACTGAAGCTTTCTTT	CASSQDPLNTEAFF
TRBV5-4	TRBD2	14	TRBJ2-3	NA	TGTGCCAGCAGCTCTAGCGGGGGGGATGATACGCAGTATTTT	CASSSSGGDDTQYF
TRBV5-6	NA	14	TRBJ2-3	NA	TGTGCCAGCAGCTTGCCGGAGACCGCAGATACGCAGTATTTT	CASSLPETADTQYF
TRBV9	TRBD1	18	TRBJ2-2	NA	TGTGCCAGCAGCTACACCGGGACAGGGGTATTGGACACCGGGGAGCTGTTTTTT	CASSYTGTGVLDTGELFF
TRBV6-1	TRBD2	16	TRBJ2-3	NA	TGTGCCAGCAGTGAACCGGGAGGGAGGACCCCAGATACGCAGTATTTT	CASSEPGGRTPDTQYF